The present T cell receptor beta chain was sequenced within a study of shared clonotypes between healthy human individuals. Trimming left V 3 bases short and J 1 base short, with 6 bases between. Germline V gene lookup returns CDR1 SQVTM and CDR2 ANQGSEA. The CDR3 sequence is 12 residues long. Of note for this clone: Its antigen is currently unknown.

CD45RA+ naive and CD45RA-negative memory subsets were separated from CD4+ cells. Findings of the study overall: Among donors, clonotype sharing was expected to be affected by sequencing depth. Generally, naive subsets (rather than memory subsets) showed larger estimated richness.

Genomic DNA of every subset was divided equally among multiple immunoSEQ plates. The table came from immunoSEQ multiplex PCR; TCRdb's copy has only in-frame clones and leaves some out. The table records fewer than 1.4 million clones, about 80% of them present only once. This sequence originates from a young man in good health. Some clones in this sample may be carry-over from other donors' samples. Sequenced material: memory CD4+ T cells from PBMCs. Subset reported: CD45RA-negative fraction. The chain has TRBV29-1 and TRBJ2-5; D is possibly TRBD2 (5 bases). The CDR3: CSVDGLQETQYF. CDR3 nucleotides: TGCAGCGTTGACGGACTCCAAGAGACCCAGTACTTC.